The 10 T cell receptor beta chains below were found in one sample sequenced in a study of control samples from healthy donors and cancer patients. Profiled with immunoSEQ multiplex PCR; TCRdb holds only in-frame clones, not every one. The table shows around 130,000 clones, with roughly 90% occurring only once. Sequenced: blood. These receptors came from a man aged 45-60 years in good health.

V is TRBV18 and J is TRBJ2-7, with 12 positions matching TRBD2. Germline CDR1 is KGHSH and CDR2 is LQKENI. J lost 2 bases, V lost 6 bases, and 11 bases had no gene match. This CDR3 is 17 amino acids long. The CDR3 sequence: CASSRRTSGGIPYEQYF. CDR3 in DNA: TGTGCCAGCTCCCGACGTACTAGCGGGGGGATCCCCTACGAGCAGTACTTC. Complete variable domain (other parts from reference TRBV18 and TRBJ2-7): NAGVMQNPRHLVRRRGQEARLRCSPMKGHSHVYWYRQLPEEGLKFMVYLQKENIIDESGMPKERFSAEFPKEGPSILRIQQVVRGDSAAYFCASSRRTSGGIPYEQYFGPGTRLTVT.

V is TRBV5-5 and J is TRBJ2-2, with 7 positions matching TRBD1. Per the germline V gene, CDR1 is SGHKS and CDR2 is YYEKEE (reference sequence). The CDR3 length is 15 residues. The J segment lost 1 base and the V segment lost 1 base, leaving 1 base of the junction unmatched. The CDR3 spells CASSLRQGNTGELFF. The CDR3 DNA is TGTGCCAGCAGCTTGAGACAGGGGAACACCGGGGAGCTGTTTTTT.

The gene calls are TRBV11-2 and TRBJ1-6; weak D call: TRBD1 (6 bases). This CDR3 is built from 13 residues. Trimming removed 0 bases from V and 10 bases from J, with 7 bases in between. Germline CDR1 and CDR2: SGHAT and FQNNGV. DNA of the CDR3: TGTGCCAGCAGCTTAGACAGGGGCTCACCCCTCCACTTT. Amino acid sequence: CASSLDRGSPLHF.

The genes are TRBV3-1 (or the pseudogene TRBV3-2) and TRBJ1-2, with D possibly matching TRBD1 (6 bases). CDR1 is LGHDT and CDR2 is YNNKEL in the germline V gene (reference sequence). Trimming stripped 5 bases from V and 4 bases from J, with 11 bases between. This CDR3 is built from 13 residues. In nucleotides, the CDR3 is TGTGCCAGCAGCTCGACAGGCAGCTATGGCTACACCTTC. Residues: CASSSTGSYGYTF.

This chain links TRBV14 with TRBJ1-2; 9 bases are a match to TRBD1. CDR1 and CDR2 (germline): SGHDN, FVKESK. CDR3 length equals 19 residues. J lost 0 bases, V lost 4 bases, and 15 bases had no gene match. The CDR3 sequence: CASSLFTGTGKRANYGYTF. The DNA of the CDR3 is TGTGCCAGCAGCCTCTTCACCGGGACAGGGAAGAGGGCTAACTATGGCTACACCTTC.

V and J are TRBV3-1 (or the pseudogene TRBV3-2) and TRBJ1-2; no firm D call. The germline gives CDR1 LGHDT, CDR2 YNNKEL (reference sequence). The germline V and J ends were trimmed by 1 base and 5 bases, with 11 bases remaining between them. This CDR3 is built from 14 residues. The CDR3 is CASSQGAVQYGYTF. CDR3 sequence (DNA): TGTGCCAGCAGCCAAGGGGCAGTGCAGTATGGCTACACCTTC.

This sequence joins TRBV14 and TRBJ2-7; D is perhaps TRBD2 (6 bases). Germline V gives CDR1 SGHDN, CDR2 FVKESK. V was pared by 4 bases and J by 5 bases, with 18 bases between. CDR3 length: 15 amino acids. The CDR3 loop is CASSLGTLMWDEQYF. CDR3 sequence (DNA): TGTGCCAGCAGCCTCGGGACTTTAATGTGGGACGAGCAGTACTTC.

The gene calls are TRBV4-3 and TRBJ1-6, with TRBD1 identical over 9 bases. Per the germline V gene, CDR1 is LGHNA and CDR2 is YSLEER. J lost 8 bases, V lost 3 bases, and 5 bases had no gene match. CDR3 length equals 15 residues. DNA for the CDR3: TGCGCCAGCAGCCAGGCACAGGGGGCGGATTCACCCCTCCACTTT. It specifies CASSQAQGADSPLHF.

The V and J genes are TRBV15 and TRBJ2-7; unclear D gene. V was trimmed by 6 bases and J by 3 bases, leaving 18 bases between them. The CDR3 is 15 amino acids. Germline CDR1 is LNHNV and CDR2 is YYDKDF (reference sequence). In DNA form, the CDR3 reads TGTGCCACCAGTGACGACACCCAGGTGGGCTACGAGCAGTACTTC. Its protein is CATSDDTQVGYEQYF.

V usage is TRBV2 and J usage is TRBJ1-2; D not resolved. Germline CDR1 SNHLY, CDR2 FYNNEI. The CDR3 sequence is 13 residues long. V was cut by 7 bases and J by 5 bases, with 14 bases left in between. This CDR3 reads CASTLRATYGYTF. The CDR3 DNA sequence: TGTGCCAGCACCCTTCGGGCAACTTATGGCTACACCTTC. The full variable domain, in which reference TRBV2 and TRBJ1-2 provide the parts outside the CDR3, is EPEVTQTPSHQVTQMGQEVILRCVPISNHLYFYWYRQILGQKVEFLVSFYNNEISEKSEIFDDQFSVERPDGSNFTLKIRSTKLEDSAMYFCASTLRATYGYTFGSGTRLTVV.